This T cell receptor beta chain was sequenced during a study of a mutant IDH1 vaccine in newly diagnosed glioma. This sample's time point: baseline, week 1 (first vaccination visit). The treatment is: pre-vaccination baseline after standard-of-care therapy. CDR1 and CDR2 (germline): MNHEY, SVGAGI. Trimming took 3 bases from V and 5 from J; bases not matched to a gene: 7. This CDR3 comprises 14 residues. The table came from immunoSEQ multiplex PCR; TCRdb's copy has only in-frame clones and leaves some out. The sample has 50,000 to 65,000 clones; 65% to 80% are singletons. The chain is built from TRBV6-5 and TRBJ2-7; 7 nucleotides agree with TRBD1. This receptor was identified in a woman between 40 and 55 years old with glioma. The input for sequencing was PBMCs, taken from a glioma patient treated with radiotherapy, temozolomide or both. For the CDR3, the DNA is TGTGCCAGCAGTTATGGAGACAGGGCCCACGAGCAGTACTTC. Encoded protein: CASSYGDRAHEQYF.